The next 32 T cell receptor beta chains were all read from a single sample in a study of CD8 T cells in ankylosing spondylitis. TCRdb ran MiXCR on the 5' RACE reads and lists one entry per CDR3 protein. The sample carries a few hundred thousand distinct CDR3 sequences, more than 20% recorded once. The sample comprised blood, either unsorted or a sorted T cell fraction (not recorded which). The receptors shown here come from a male donor with ankylosing spondylitis or in good health (not recorded which).

This clonotype was counted between two and nine times. The chain combines TRBV25-1 with TRBJ2-1; D may be TRBD1 or TRBD2 (5 bases each). The germline V and J ends were trimmed by 8 bases and 2 bases, with 16 bases remaining between them. The CDR3 consists of 15 residues. Germline V gene lookup returns CDR1 MGHDK and CDR2 SYGVNS. DNA for the CDR3: TGTGCCAGCGGGCCCGGGGACCGAGCCTACAATGAGCAGTTCTTC. It codes for CASGPGDRAYNEQFF.

This clonotype occurred many times. The chain is built from TRBV12-3 or TRBV12-4 and TRBJ1-5; D gene unclear. Trimming removed 2 bases from V and 4 bases from J, with 9 bases in between. The CDR3 extends over 14 amino acids. CDR3 residues: CASSLRQENQPQHF. In DNA, the CDR3 is TGTGCCAGCAGTTTACGGCAGGAGAATCAGCCCCAGCATTTT.

This clonotype appeared many times. This chain joins TRBV20-1 and TRBJ1-5; no firm D call. From germline, CDR1 is DFQATT and CDR2 SNEGSKA (reference sequence). The CDR3 sequence is 12 residues long. With 8 bases removed from V and 6 bases from J, the gap between germline ends came to 14 bases. In DNA form, the CDR3 reads TGCAGTTCCCAATTTGGGGTTCAGCCCCAGCATTTT. Protein product: CSSQFGVQPQHF.

This clonotype was detected ten times or more. The CDR3 DNA follows: TGTGCCAGCAGAGTCCTCTATGGCTACACCTTC. Translated, it gives CASRVLYGYTF. This chain links TRBV28 with TRBJ1-2; D remains unclear. CDR3 length: 11 amino acids. Germline CDR1 MDHEN, CDR2 SYDVKM. V gave up 6 bases and J gave up 4 bases, with 6 bases separating them.

The chain recombines TRBV7-2 with TRBJ2-7; tentatively, D is TRBD1 (5 bases). Germline-derived CDR1 and CDR2 are SGHTA and FQGNSA. This CDR3 comprises 15 residues. Trimming took 2 bases from V and 4 from J, leaving 15 bases between them. The CDR3 sequence is CASSLIGQGIYEQYF. The CDR3 DNA is TGTGCCAGCAGCTTAATCGGACAAGGGATTTACGAGCAGTACTTC.

This clonotype was detected a few times. The J gene is TRBJ2-7, the V gene TRBV20-1; 8 nucleotides agree with TRBD1. Germline V gives CDR1 DFQATT, CDR2 SNEGSKA (reference sequence). J lost 4 bases, V lost 6 bases, and 11 bases had no gene match. The CDR3 runs to 14 residues. CDR3 in amino acids: CSAPPGTGIYEQYF. In nucleotides, the CDR3 is TGCAGTGCCCCGCCCGGGACAGGTATTTACGAGCAGTACTTC.

This clonotype was detected only a few times. The V call is TRBV4-2, the J call TRBJ1-5; D is perhaps TRBD1 (6 bases). The V gene lost 1 base and the J gene lost 3 bases, with 13 bases spanning the gap. Germline V gives CDR1 LGHNA, CDR2 YNFKEQ. This CDR3 region has 16 residues. This CDR3 is CASSQGGAGDNQPQHF. As DNA, the CDR3 is TGTGCCAGCAGCCAAGGGGGGGCCGGAGACAATCAGCCCCAGCATTTT.

This clonotype has more than one count but fewer than ten. The CDR3 sequence is CSARDGGAIADTQYF. The DNA of the CDR3 is TGCAGTGCTAGAGACGGGGGGGCCATAGCAGATACGCAGTATTTT. V is TRBV20-1 and J is TRBJ2-3; TRBD2 matches at 8 bases. The CDR3 is made up of 15 amino acids. V shed 0 bases and J 4 bases; nucleotides not matched to a gene: 6. CDR1 is DFQATT and CDR2 is SNEGSKA in the germline V gene (reference sequence).

CDR3 nucleotides: TGCAGTGCTAGAGGAAGCCTGGCTGGTGAGCAGTTCTTC. It is translated as CSARGSLAGEQFF. The V gene is TRBV20-1, the J gene TRBJ2-1, with D hard to call. V was cut by 1 base and J by 9 bases, with 13 bases left in between. CDR3 length: 13 amino acids. In germline, CDR1 is DFQATT, CDR2 SNEGSKA (reference sequence).

The chain uses TRBV6-1 and TRBJ2-1; 7 bases are shared with TRBD1. Germline values: CDR1 MNHNS, CDR2 SASEGT. V gave up 6 bases and J gave up 5 bases; unmatched junction bases: 7. The CDR3 extends over 14 amino acids. Here the CDR3 DNA reads TGTGCCAGCAGCTCCCACGACAGGGACAATGAGCAGTTCTTC. It specifies CASSSHDRDNEQFF.

This clonotype showed up many times. V and J are TRBV27 and TRBJ1-4; 7 bases are a match to TRBD1. The V gene's germline CDR1 is MNHEY and CDR2 SMNVEV (reference sequence). Unmatched junction bases numbered 4, after V lost 2 bases and J lost 4 bases. The CDR3 covers 15 residues. The CDR3: CASSLVGQLNEKLFF. Here the CDR3 DNA reads TGTGCCAGCAGTTTAGTGGGACAGCTTAATGAAAAACTGTTTTTT.

In this sample, this clonotype turned up many times. This sequence joins TRBV3-1 and TRBJ2-2; no clear D. Germline-derived CDR1 and CDR2 are LGHDT and YNNKEL (reference sequence). The CDR3 is 12 residues long. Deletions cut 0 bases from V and 5 bases from J, with 1 base between. In DNA form, the CDR3 reads TGTGCCAGCAGCCAAGAGACCGGGGAGCTGTTTTTT. It codes for CASSQETGELFF.

This clonotype was detected many times. The chain links TRBV9 to TRBJ2-3; the match to TRBD2 covers 10 bases. CDR3 size: 15 residues. Germline trimming cut 3 bases from V and 8 bases from J; bases unmatched to any gene: 9. Germline-derived CDR1 and CDR2 are SGDLS and YYNGEE. CDR3 amino acids: CASSGRGLATSTQYF. The CDR3 DNA reads as TGTGCCAGCAGCGGAAGGGGACTAGCGACAAGTACGCAGTATTTT.

This clonotype showed up many times. The chain combines TRBV21-1 with TRBJ1-1. TRBV21-1 is listed as a pseudogene. The CDR3 has 18 residues. The CDR3 coding sequence is TGTGCCAGCAGCAAAGAGGAAAAGGCAGGCCTACCTGGCACTGAAGCTTTCTTT. Its translation is CASSKEEKAGLPGTEAFF.

J is TRBJ1-4 and V is TRBV20-1; D remains unclear. The V gene's germline CDR1 is DFQATT and CDR2 SNEGSKA (reference sequence). CDR3 length equals 11 residues. Deletions cut 6 bases from V and 3 bases from J, with 5 bases between. The DNA of the CDR3 is TGCAGTGCAACAGCTAATGAAAAACTGTTTTTT. It codes for CSATANEKLFF.

V is TRBV12-3 or TRBV12-4 and J is TRBJ1-2; D unclear. The V and J ends lost 5 bases and 9 bases respectively, with 10 bases between them. CDR3 length equals 11 residues. The CDR3 is CASSAGSRYTF. Here the CDR3 DNA reads TGTGCCAGCAGTGCGGGTAGCCGCTACACCTTC.

This clonotype appeared many times. The CDR3 loop reads CSARQGAWSSDTEAFF. The CDR3 DNA reads TGCAGTGCCCGACAGGGGGCTTGGTCTAGCGACACTGAAGCTTTCTTT. The V and J genes are TRBV20-1 and TRBJ1-1; 10 bases line up with TRBD1. Germline V gene data show CDR1 as DFQATT and CDR2 as SNEGSKA (reference sequence). V dropped 6 bases and J dropped 3; count of bases not matched to a gene: 13. This CDR3 has 16 residues.

The J gene is TRBJ2-7, the V gene TRBV15; 7 bases are a match to TRBD1. The V segment lost 3 bases and the J segment 2 bases; nucleotides outside the gene matches: 4. This CDR3 contains 14 residues. CDR1 and CDR2 from the germline V gene are LNHNV and YYDKDF (reference sequence). The CDR3 region is CATSRRTGPYEQYF. DNA of the CDR3: TGTGCCACCAGCAGGAGGACAGGCCCCTACGAGCAGTACTTC.

The CDR3 protein is CASSWGGGDTDTQYF. For the CDR3, the DNA is TGTGCCAGCAGCTGGGGTGGAGGGGACACAGATACGCAGTATTTT. This chain joins TRBV7-3 and TRBJ2-3; D perhaps matches TRBD2 (6 bases). Germline lookup yields CDR1 SGHTA and CDR2 FQGTGA. This CDR3 region has 15 residues. V lost 4 bases and J lost 2, with 13 bases in between. Full variable domain (outside the CDR3, taken from reference TRBV7-3 and TRBJ2-3): GAGVSQTPSNKVTEKGKYVELRCDPISGHTALYWYRQSLGQGPEFLIYFQGTGAADDSGLPNDRFFAVRPEGSVSTLKIQRTERGDSAVYLCASSWGGGDTDTQYFGPGTRLTVL.

V is TRBV10-3 and J is TRBJ2-1; D possibly corresponds to TRBD2 (5 bases). Trimming took off 4 bases at V and 1 base at J, with 17 bases between the two ends. Germline assignment: CDR1 ENHRY and CDR2 SYGVKD. The CDR3 loop spans 17 amino acids. CDR3 nucleotides: TGTGCCATCAGTGGTCAGCGGACCCAAGGGTCCTACAATGAGCAGTTCTTC. This encodes CAISGQRTQGSYNEQFF.

This clonotype appeared many times. The J gene is TRBJ2-7, the V gene TRBV12-3 or TRBV12-4, with D possibly being TRBD1 (5 bases). The CDR3 loop spans 12 amino acids. Trimming took off 3 bases at V and 5 bases at J, with 8 bases between the two ends. The CDR3 region has the DNA TGTGCCAGCAGTTTGGGGCAGGACGAGCAGTACTTC. Amino acid sequence: CASSLGQDEQYF.

This chain links TRBV24-1 with TRBJ2-5; 9 nucleotides line up with TRBD1. V lost 4 bases, J lost 5 bases, and 7 bases stayed unmatched. CDR3 length: 15 amino acids. Germline loops: CDR1 KGHDR, CDR2 SFDVKD. For the CDR3, the DNA is TGTGCCACCAGTGAGGGGACAGGGTCGGGGGAGACCCAGTACTTC. Translated, it gives CATSEGTGSGETQYF.

V gene TRBV20-1 combines with J gene TRBJ2-5, with D tentatively TRBD2 (7 bases). Trimming shortened V by 6 bases and J by 5 bases, and 16 bases separated the two germline ends. The CDR3 is 13 residues long. Germline CDR1 and CDR2: DFQATT and SNEGSKA (reference sequence). CDR3 nucleotides: TGCAGTGCCCTGAGGCGGGGGCAGGAGACCCAGTACTTC. This codes for CSALRRGQETQYF.

This clonotype was counted at least ten times. The V gene is TRBV20-1, the J gene TRBJ1-2; D perhaps matches TRBD1 (6 bases). Trimming removed 4 bases at V and 2 bases at J, with 11 bases between. Germline V gives CDR1 DFQATT, CDR2 SNEGSKA (reference sequence). CDR3 length equals 13 residues. CDR3 DNA sequence: TGCAGTGCTACGCCACAGGGCAACTATGGCTACACCTTC. This codes for CSATPQGNYGYTF.

The chain links TRBV29-1 to TRBJ2-3; 7 bases match TRBD2. Germline V gene sequence: CDR1 SQVTM, CDR2 ANQGSEA. After removal of 8 bases from V and 1 base from J, the junction contained 9 bases not matched to a gene. The CDR3 extends over 14 amino acids. CDR3 sequence reads: CSIGGDMGTDTQYF. In DNA form, the CDR3 reads TGCAGCATTGGGGGGGATATGGGCACAGATACGCAGTATTTT.

The chain combines TRBV6-1 with TRBJ1-2; TRBD1 might be the D (6 bases). The CDR3 totals 15 residues. V gave up 6 bases and J gave up 2 bases, with 16 bases separating them. Germline V gene data show CDR1 as MNHNS and CDR2 as SASEGT. In DNA form, the CDR3 reads TGTGCCAGCAGACTCAACAGGGAGACCAACTATGGCTACACCTTC. This codes for CASRLNRETNYGYTF.

The rearrangement joins TRBV10-3 to TRBJ2-1, with 8 bases that match TRBD1. The junction had 10 bases not matched to a gene; V was cut back by 11 bases and J by 7 bases. From germline, CDR1 is ENHRY and CDR2 SYGVKD. The CDR3 runs to 13 residues. This CDR3 is CAVQGDRRNEQFF. The CDR3 DNA reads as TGTGCCGTACAGGGGGACAGGAGAAATGAGCAGTTCTTC.

This clonotype was observed a handful of times. The chain combines TRBV7-6 with TRBJ2-3; 14 bases are a match to TRBD2. The CDR3 spans 19 residues. CDR1 and CDR2 from the germline V gene are SGHVS and FNYEAQ. With V trimmed by 4 bases and J by 6 bases, 15 bases remained unmatched. CDR3 sequence (DNA): TGTGCCAGCAGCTCCGGGGCAGCTGGACTAGCGGGGGGTCCGGATACGCAGTATTTT. It encodes CASSSGAAGLAGGPDTQYF.

This clonotype was recorded many times. The DNA for the CDR3 is TGCAGCGTGTCTTGGCGGGGGGGCCGGGAGACCCAGTACTTC. It specifies CSVSWRGGRETQYF. The J gene is TRBJ2-5, the V gene TRBV29-1; 9 bases are shared with TRBD2. This CDR3 spans 14 amino acids. The ends lost 6 bases at V and 5 bases at J; junction bases unmatched: 10. The germline V gene encodes CDR1 SQVTM and CDR2 ANQGSEA.

This clonotype was counted ten times or more. This chain links TRBV2 with TRBJ2-3, with TRBD1 matching 12 bases. Trimming cost V 9 bases and J 3 bases; bases outside gene matches: 4. Germline assignment: CDR1 SNHLY and CDR2 FYNNEI. The CDR3 covers 14 residues. The CDR3 protein is CASGTGGWTDTQYF. The CDR3 DNA sequence: TGTGCCAGTGGGACAGGGGGCTGGACAGATACGCAGTATTTT.

This clonotype was seen a handful of times. The chain carries TRBV10-3 and TRBJ2-3, with 10 bases lining up with TRBD2. The V segment lost 5 bases and the J segment 1 base; nucleotides outside the gene matches: 3. This CDR3 comprises 15 residues. Germline CDR1 reads ENHRY; CDR2 reads SYGVKD. CDR3: CAISFGTSGTDTQYF. In DNA form, the CDR3 reads TGTGCCATCAGTTTCGGGACTAGCGGCACAGATACGCAGTATTTT.

The sample holds a few counts of this clonotype. V is TRBV28 and J is TRBJ1-2; 8 bases map to TRBD1. CDR1 is MDHEN, CDR2 SYDVKM, per germline. Trimming cost V 6 bases and J 8 bases; bases outside gene matches: 8. This CDR3 has 13 amino acids. The CDR3: CASRVQGVRGYTF. CDR3 DNA: TGTGCCAGCAGAGTACAGGGGGTTCGAGGCTACACCTTC.